The next 32 T cell receptor beta chains were all read from a single sample in a study of cytomegalovirus exposure and HLA in healthy donors. Amplification used 60 Vbeta primers and 13 Jbeta primers. Libraries were prepared by immunoSEQ multiplex PCR; TCRdb keeps only in-frame clonotypes and omits some of them. The repertoire consists of some 190,000 clones, with roughly four fifths occurring once and the leading ten covering about 1.7%. Sequencing was carried out using PBMCs. The receptors were gathered from a man aged 18 to 29 in good health and CMV-seronegative.

The J gene is TRBJ2-5, the V gene TRBV7-2; 16 bases map to TRBD2. Trimming removed 8 bases from V and 5 bases from J; junction bases left unmatched: 8. Germline V gene lookup returns CDR1 SGHTA and CDR2 FQGNSA. The CDR3 is 16 amino acids. CDR3 in DNA: TGTGCCAGCGGGGGGACTAGCGGGAGGGCTAGGGAGACCCAGTACTTC. Its protein is CASGGTSGRARETQYF.

The chain combines TRBV19 with TRBJ2-7; 8 nucleotides line up with TRBD2. Trimming took 5 bases from V and 3 from J; bases not matched to a gene: 6. The CDR3 is 14 residues long. Germline V gene lookup returns CDR1 LNHDA and CDR2 SQIVND (reference sequence). The CDR3 DNA follows: TGTGCCAGTAGTCAGTCTAGCGGGCTCTACGAGCAGTACTTC. This gives the protein CASSQSSGLYEQYF.

This sequence joins TRBV4-2 and TRBJ1-1, with 8 bases identical to TRBD1. The CDR3 is 14 residues long. V gave up 1 base and J gave up 8 bases; unmatched junction bases: 6. Germline V gene lookup returns CDR1 LGHNA and CDR2 YNFKEQ. The CDR3 DNA follows: TGTGCCAGCAGCCAAGGGGGGGACAGGTCGGAAGCTTTCTTT. Translating it yields CASSQGGDRSEAFF.

In its sample, this clone was seen a few times. This chain joins TRBV5-5 and TRBJ2-2; perhaps TRBD1 as D (5 bases). Trimming took 6 bases from V and 5 from J, leaving 14 bases between them. Germline values: CDR1 SGHKS, CDR2 YYEKEE (reference sequence). CDR3 length: 14 amino acids. The CDR3 reads CASIDSVRTGELFF. The DNA for the CDR3 is TGTGCCAGCATCGACAGCGTCAGAACCGGGGAGCTGTTTTTT.

The gene calls are TRBV5-5 and TRBJ1-5; D call uncertain. This CDR3 is built from 16 residues. With 2 bases removed from V and 10 bases from J, the gap between germline ends came to 22 bases. The germline V gene has CDR1 SGHKS and CDR2 YYEKEE (reference sequence). The CDR3 DNA reads as TGTGCCAGCAGCTTCGGATTAGACCCAGCGATGGTTCCCCAGCATTTT. It encodes CASSFGLDPAMVPQHF. Combining the CDR3 with reference TRBV5-5 and TRBJ1-5 gives the whole variable domain DAGVTQSPTHLIKTRGQQVTLRCSPISGHKSVSWYQQVLGQGPQFIFQYYEKEERGRGNFPDRFSARQFPNYSSELNVNALLLGDSALYLCASSFGLDPAMVPQHFGDGTRLSIL.

This clone showed up just once. The V and J genes are TRBV10-1 and TRBJ2-7; TRBD1 matches 7 bases. Trimming took 0 bases from V and 3 from J; bases not matched to a gene: 5. The CDR3 spans 15 residues. Germline-derived CDR1 and CDR2 are WNHNN and SYGVQD (reference sequence). CDR3 in amino acids: CASSESPGQIYEQYF. CDR3 coding DNA: TGCGCCAGCAGTGAGTCCCCGGGACAGATCTACGAGCAGTACTTC.

The genes are TRBV10-3 and TRBJ1-3; unclear D gene. Deletions cut 4 bases from V and 1 base from J, with 8 bases between. The CDR3 length is 14 residues. Germline values: CDR1 ENHRY, CDR2 SYGVKD. Here the CDR3 DNA reads TGTGCCATCAGTGGTCAGATTTCTGGAAACACCATATATTTT. It specifies CAISGQISGNTIYF.

CDR3 protein: CASSVRPDSAGNTIYF. CDR3 bases: TGTGCCAGCAGCGTCCGACCCGACAGTGCTGGAAACACCATATATTTT. The chain couples TRBV9 to TRBJ1-3; TRBD1 might be the D (5 bases). CDR1 and CDR2 (germline): SGDLS, YYNGEE. Trimming stripped 2 bases from V and 2 bases from J, with 14 bases between. This CDR3 region has 16 residues.

Points on this clone: The conserved final phenylalanine or tryptophan is absent from the CDR3, which likely points to a read error. The rearrangement links TRBV28 to TRBJ2-7; TRBD2 might be the D (6 bases). CDR1 is MDHEN and CDR2 is SYDVKM in the germline V gene. The CDR3 sequence is 14 residues long. V lost 6 bases to trimming and J lost 6 bases, with 18 bases between them. CDR3 coding DNA: TGTGCCAGCAGAACCGGGACTGCATTCGGCGAGCAGTACCTC. It encodes CASRTGTAFGEQYL.

The V and J genes are TRBV19 and TRBJ1-5; 9 bases agree with TRBD1. Germline values: CDR1 LNHDA, CDR2 SQIVND (reference sequence). Trimming removed 3 bases from V and 2 bases from J; junction bases left unmatched: 5. There are 16 residues in the CDR3. The CDR3 bases are TGTGCCAGTAGTATTACAGGGGGCGGGGGCAATCAGCCCCAGCATTTT. Protein sequence: CASSITGGGGNQPQHF.

The chain employs TRBV25-1 and TRBJ2-1; TRBD2 agrees at 7 bases. This CDR3 region has 15 residues. The V gene end was trimmed by 3 bases and the J gene end by 9 bases; junction bases not matched to a gene: 11. In germline, CDR1 is MGHDK, CDR2 SYGVNS. The CDR3 DNA is TGTGCCAGCAGTGAGATTAACCAGGGCGGGAGTGAGCAGTTCTTC. It translates to CASSEINQGGSEQFF.

The V call is TRBV28, the J call TRBJ2-7; 7 bases match TRBD2. Trimming cost V 4 bases and J 3 bases; bases outside gene matches: 9. From germline, CDR1 is MDHEN and CDR2 SYDVKM. CDR3 size: 15 residues. This chain's CDR3 is CASSSSRGGLYEQYF. Written as DNA, the CDR3 is TGTGCCAGCAGTTCCTCCCGGGGAGGGCTCTACGAGCAGTACTTC. Using reference TRBV28 and TRBJ2-7 for the parts outside the CDR3, the full variable domain is DVKVTQSSRYLVKRTGEKVFLECVQDMDHENMFWYRQDPGLGLRLIYFSYDVKMKEKGDIPEGYSVSREKKERFSLILESASTNQTSMYLCASSSSRGGLYEQYFGPGTRLTVT.

V gene TRBV9 combines with J gene TRBJ2-7; 11 bases fit TRBD2. V trimming: 4 bases; J trimming: 4 bases; junction bases outside the gene matches: 7. The CDR3 has 15 amino acids. Germline V lookup: CDR1 SGDLS, CDR2 YYNGEE. CDR3 loop: CASSPHLAGGYEQYF. In DNA form, the CDR3 reads TGTGCCAGCAGCCCTCATTTAGCGGGAGGGTACGAGCAGTACTTC.

In regard to this clone: This is likely a read error, given that the CDR3 carries no conserved phenylalanine or tryptophan at its end. The gene calls are TRBV27 and TRBJ2-7; the match to TRBD2 covers 13 bases. The CDR3 totals 17 residues. CDR1 MNHEY and CDR2 SMNVEV come from the germline V gene (reference sequence). V was clipped by 1 base and J by 1 base; unmatched bases: 4. The CDR3, as DNA: TGTGCCAGCAGTTTATACGGACTAGCGGGGGTTTCCTACGAGCAGTACCTC. Its protein is CASSLYGLAGVSYEQYL.

The V call is TRBV7-9, the J call TRBJ2-5, with D tentatively TRBD2 (5 bases). With the DNA end fitting TRBJ2-7 better, the J assignment may be wrong. Per germline, CDR1 SEHNR and CDR2 FQNEAQ (reference sequence). This CDR3 has 13 residues. The CDR3 nucleotides are TGTGCCATCTCCGACTACCACCCCTCCGAGCAGTACTTC. Its protein is CAISDYHPSEQYF.

The rearrangement links TRBV5-1 to TRBJ2-7; D gene unclear. The CDR3 is 13 amino acids. Germline-derived CDR1 and CDR2 are SGHRS and YFSETQ. The ends were cut back, 2 bases at V and 3 bases at J, with 9 bases in the middle. CDR3 sequence (DNA): TGCGCCAGCAGCTTTGACATTTACTACGAGCAGTACTTC. Translation: CASSFDIYYEQYF.

The DNA for the CDR3 is TGTGCCACCAGCAGAGAAAAGTCTAGTGAAAAACTGTTTTTT. Amino acid sequence: CATSREKSSEKLFF. The rearrangement uses TRBV15 and TRBJ1-4; D remains unclear. The CDR3 is 14 amino acids. CDR1 LNHNV and CDR2 YYDKDF come from the germline V gene (reference sequence). V lost 0 bases to trimming and J lost 7 bases, with 9 bases between them.

J is TRBJ2-7 and V is TRBV5-4; 8 nucleotides match TRBD1. This CDR3 spans 14 amino acids. Germline assignment: CDR1 SGHNT and CDR2 YYREEE (reference sequence). Losses at the gene ends were 3 bases for V and 2 bases for J; bases not matched to a gene: 4. The chain's CDR3 is CASSSGTGTYEQYF. The CDR3 nucleotides are TGTGCCAGCAGCTCCGGGACAGGTACCTACGAGCAGTACTTC.

The rearrangement joins TRBV29-1 to TRBJ2-2; no reliable D call. The CDR3 is 14 amino acids. From germline, CDR1 is SQVTM and CDR2 ANQGSEA. V was pared by 3 bases and J by 3 bases, with 11 bases between. CDR3 protein: CSVDSQADTGELFF. The CDR3 DNA reads TGCAGCGTTGATAGTCAGGCCGACACCGGGGAGCTGTTTTTT.

J is TRBJ1-4 and V is TRBV7-9; 8 positions agree with TRBD1. The V gene end was trimmed by 2 bases and the J gene end by 6 bases; junction bases not matched to a gene: 8. CDR3 size: 16 residues. Germline-derived CDR1 and CDR2 are SEHNR and FQNEAQ (reference sequence). The chain's CDR3 is CASSLRRAGGDEKLFF. CDR3 DNA sequence: TGTGCCAGCAGCTTACGGCGGGCAGGGGGCGATGAAAAACTGTTTTTT.

This chain connects TRBV7-9 to TRBJ1-1; D gene uncertain. Germline CDR1 is SEHNR and CDR2 is FQNEAQ (reference sequence). The CDR3 is made up of 18 amino acids. V was pared by 5 bases and J by 9 bases, with 31 bases between. CDR3 loop: CASSLGRKPLELHIKAFF. In DNA form, the CDR3 reads TGTGCCAGCAGCCTCGGACGGAAGCCACTAGAACTACATATTAAAGCTTTCTTT. The variable domain in full, with the rest retrieved from reference TRBV7-9 and TRBJ1-1, is DTGVSQNPRHKITKRGQNVTFRCDPISEHNRLYWYRQTLGQGPEFLTYFQNEAQLEKSRLLSDRFSAERPKGSFSTLEIQRTEQGDSAMYLCASSLGRKPLELHIKAFFGQGTRLTVV.

The chain's CDR3 is CASSEGVGTQETQYF. The CDR3 bases are TGTGCCAGCAGCGAGGGCGTGGGGACACAAGAGACCCAGTACTTC. This sequence joins TRBV2 and TRBJ2-5; possible D gene TRBD1, 6 bases. Trimming pared 6 bases from V and 2 bases from J, leaving 16 bases between. This CDR3 has 15 residues. Germline CDR1 SNHLY, CDR2 FYNNEI.

Sample share makes this clone medium-sized. The genes are TRBV25-1 and TRBJ2-2; 10 bases map to TRBD1. The CDR3 runs 15 residues. Germline trimming cut 2 bases from V and 3 bases from J; bases unmatched to any gene: 0. Germline values: CDR1 MGHDK, CDR2 SYGVNS. The CDR3 is CASSEGTGDTGELFF. For the CDR3, the DNA is TGTGCCAGCAGTGAAGGGACAGGGGACACCGGGGAGCTGTTTTTT. The full variable domain, with the rest looked up from reference TRBV25-1 and TRBJ2-2, is EADIYQTPRYLVIGTGKKITLECSQTMGHDKMYWYQQDPGMELHLIHYSYGVNSTEKGDLSSESTVSRIRTEHFPLTLESARPSHTSQYLCASSEGTGDTGELFFGEGSRLTVL.

The rearrangement links TRBV2 to TRBJ1-5; 10 bases agree with TRBD1. The CDR3 runs to 15 residues. From germline, CDR1 is SNHLY and CDR2 FYNNEI. The ends lost 5 bases at V and 1 base at J; junction bases unmatched: 2. The CDR3 DNA follows: TGTGCCAGCAGTATGGACAGGGGGAGCAATCAGCCCCAGCATTTT. Its protein product is CASSMDRGSNQPQHF.

This clone was seen only once. The J gene is TRBJ2-5, the V gene TRBV9, with D possibly TRBD2 on 6 matching bases. V was pared by 0 bases and J by 5 bases, with 11 bases between. Germline-derived CDR1 and CDR2 are SGDLS and YYNGEE. There are 14 residues in the CDR3. This CDR3 is CASSVEAGRETQYF. Written as DNA, the CDR3 is TGTGCCAGCAGCGTAGAGGCAGGGAGGGAGACCCAGTACTTC.

The chain couples TRBV18 to TRBJ2-4; 7 positions agree with TRBD1. The CDR3 is made up of 12 amino acids. Germline V gives CDR1 KGHSH, CDR2 LQKENI. After removal of 2 bases from V and 15 bases from J, the junction contained 7 bases not matched to a gene. CDR3 sequence reads: CASSPSGQDSYF. DNA for the CDR3: TGTGCCAGCTCACCATCTGGACAGGATTCGTACTTC.

V gene TRBV5-1 combines with J gene TRBJ2-1; 9 bases align to TRBD1. From germline, CDR1 is SGHRS and CDR2 YFSETQ. This CDR3 is built from 16 residues. J gave up 4 bases and V 4 bases, and 9 bases lay outside the gene matches. Here the CDR3 reads CASSLPTGGFYNEQFF. For the CDR3, the DNA is TGCGCCAGCAGCCTACCCACAGGGGGCTTTTACAATGAGCAGTTCTTC.

This clone showed up just a few times. This chain connects TRBV7-9 to TRBJ2-4, with 9 bases that match TRBD2. The CDR3 spans 17 residues. Germline V lookup: CDR1 SEHNR, CDR2 FQNEAQ (reference sequence). V was pared by 1 base and J by 1 base, with 5 bases of the junction left unmatched. The CDR3 here is CASSLGGGVVAKNIQYF. The CDR3 DNA reads TGTGCCAGCAGCTTAGGCGGGGGGGTTGTCGCCAAAAACATTCAGTACTTC.

The J gene is TRBJ2-2, the V gene TRBV5-1; 7 bases align to TRBD2. V gave up 1 base and J gave up 7 bases; unmatched junction bases: 4. Germline values: CDR1 SGHRS, CDR2 YFSETQ. The CDR3 length is 14 residues. CDR3 in DNA: TGCGCCAGCAGCTTGTTCCGGGAGGTCGGGGAGCTGTTTTTT. Translation gives CASSLFREVGELFF.

V usage is TRBV5-1 and J usage is TRBJ2-1, with TRBD2 matching 7 bases. J was trimmed by 4 bases and V by 3 bases; bases with no gene match: 7. Germline-derived CDR1 and CDR2 are SGHRS and YFSETQ. This CDR3 spans 15 amino acids. The CDR3 region has the DNA TGCGCCAGCAGCTCGGGGGGAGGGCCTTACAATGAGCAGTTCTTC. Its protein product is CASSSGGGPYNEQFF.

This clone was detected a few times. This chain joins TRBV4-3 and TRBJ2-7; TRBD2 might be the D (5 bases). The V gene's germline CDR1 is LGHNA and CDR2 YSLEER. Trimming stripped 1 base from V and 2 bases from J, with 12 bases between. The CDR3 consists of 15 residues. As DNA, the CDR3 is TGCGCCAGCAGCCAAGCGCTCGGGGAAACCTACGAGCAGTACTTC. Its protein product is CASSQALGETYEQYF.

This chain connects TRBV7-2 to TRBJ2-3, with 10 bases lining up with TRBD2. V lost 1 base to trimming and J lost 2 bases; unmatched junction nucleotides: 6. This CDR3 comprises 17 residues. Germline lookup yields CDR1 SGHTA and CDR2 FQGNSA. The CDR3 sequence is CASSLVLLAGYTDTQYF. CDR3 in DNA: TGTGCCAGCAGCTTAGTTTTACTAGCGGGGTACACAGATACGCAGTATTTT.